This TCR beta chain was documented in a study of T cells after yellow fever vaccination. Study results and limitations: A secondary response was less intense yet reached its peak sooner, at day 5 versus 15. A minor fraction of clonotypes spanned both CD4 and CD8 compartments. In post-booster samples, most primary-vaccination clones reappeared (approximately 95% CD4, about 91% CD8).

Conversion of TCR transcripts into cDNA relied on 5'RACE template switching, which added a universal primer site and UMIs. From the 5' RACE reads, TCRdb called clonotypes with MiXCR, one entry per CDR3 protein. This sample has about 350,000 distinct CDR3 sequences; over 4% occur once, and the top ten carry 20% to 25%. This clonotype was observed a few times. The target antigen is unknown. The material sequenced was PBMCs, taken 5 days after the yellow fever booster vaccination. The TCR comes from a man between 18 and 35 years old who received the YFV17D yellow fever vaccine.

In nucleotides, the CDR3 is TGCGCCAGCAGCTCCCGACAGGGGGTCTCCTACGAGCAGTACTTC. Translating it yields CASSSRQGVSYEQYF. J is TRBJ2-7 and V is TRBV4-3, with 9 bases aligning to TRBD1. The V and J ends lost 5 bases and 0 bases, in that order; junction bases with no gene match: 5. The germline V gene has CDR1 LGHNA and CDR2 YSLEER. CDR3 length: 15 residues.